This T cell receptor beta chain derives from a study of graft-versus-host responses after intestinal transplantation. This clone was recorded only once. Its target is not known. Profiled with immunoSEQ multiplex PCR; TCRdb holds only in-frame clones, not every one. Seen here are about 64,000 clones, 90% to 95% observed once, and the top ten hold 1.7%. CDR3 size: 14 residues. The V segment lost 5 bases and the J segment 3 bases; nucleotides outside the gene matches: 7. The input for sequencing was unstimulated CD8+ T cells sorted from spleen or lymph node cells, taken before transplant. The chain is built from TRBV5-3 and TRBJ1-1, with 7 positions matching TRBD1. TRBV5-3 is known as an ORF, though its function is uncertain. This sequence was found in a human donor who was the organ donor for an intestinal transplant. CDR3 loop: CARSFDRDYTEAFF. The CDR3 DNA follows: TGTGCCAGAAGTTTTGACAGGGACTACACTGAAGCTTTCTTT.